This T cell receptor (beta chain) appears in the sequencing data of a study of blood T cell repertoires in COVID-19. The wider study: COVID-19 samples, acute and convalescent, were from the United States, Italy and Spain. From T cells, B-cell-depleted T cells, or PBMCs came the material, which was cDNA or gDNA.

Authors' analysis steps: How many nucleated cells were present was estimated from reference gene primer amplification. TCRdb's table, derived via immunoSEQ multiplex PCR, lists solely in-frame clones and lacks some. The V and J calls and clone size come from that table; D and trimming were worked out from the DNA. The data show 90,000 or so clones, with about 82% seen just once and about 8.5% held by the top ten. Germline loops: CDR1 LGHNA, CDR2 YSLEER. The CDR3 runs 15 residues. V lost 1 base and J 8 bases, leaving 15 bases between the germline ends. This TCR came from a man in his fifties with active COVID-19. V and J are TRBV4-3 and TRBJ1-3, with D hard to call. Sequenced input: peripheral blood. CDR3 DNA: TGCGCCAGCAGCCAAGGGGTGGATAGGGAGGACACCATATATTTT. It specifies CASSQGVDREDTIYF.